One and the same sample provided the 22 T cell receptor beta chains below, sequenced in a study of cytotoxic CD8 clonotypes in ibrutinib-treated CLL. Sequencing used immunoSEQ multiplex PCR; TCRdb keeps in-frame clones, though not all of them. This table holds 150,000 or so clones, more than 70% found once. The material was PBMCs, obtained at disease progression, from a patient treated with ibrutinib. These receptors came from a human donor with chronic lymphocytic leukemia.

The chain employs TRBV9 and TRBJ2-1; D possibly corresponds to TRBD2 (5 bases). Trimming removed 0 bases from V and 5 bases from J, with 12 bases in between. The CDR3 consists of 15 residues. Per the germline V gene, CDR1 is SGDLS and CDR2 is YYNGEE. The CDR3 reads CASSVEGGPDNEQFF. For the CDR3, the DNA is TGTGCCAGCAGCGTAGAAGGCGGGCCGGACAATGAGCAGTTCTTC.

The V and J genes are TRBV18 and TRBJ2-5, with D perhaps being TRBD1 or TRBD2 (5 bases each). The CDR3 is 14 residues long. CDR1 and CDR2 (germline): KGHSH, LQKENI. V lost 2 bases to trimming and J lost 5 bases, with 12 bases between them. The CDR3 DNA sequence: TGTGCCAGCTCACCAAGGGGAGCCCGGGAGACCCAGTACTTC. Protein sequence: CASSPRGARETQYF.

The J gene is TRBJ1-1, the V gene TRBV5-1; no firm D call. Trimming took 4 bases from V and 0 from J, leaving 13 bases between them. Germline CDR1 SGHRS, CDR2 YFSETQ. The CDR3 consists of 15 residues. The CDR3, as DNA: TGCGCCAGCAGCCTCGAAATAACAGTGAACACTGAAGCTTTCTTT. Translation gives CASSLEITVNTEAFF.

This clone was seen only a few times. The V call is TRBV4-1, the J call TRBJ1-1; D is unclear. The CDR3 totals 14 residues. The V gene lost 3 bases and the J gene lost 3 bases, with 11 bases spanning the gap. Germline values: CDR1 MGHRA, CDR2 YSYEKL. The CDR3 protein is CASSHPMKDTEAFF. As DNA, the CDR3 is TGCGCCAGCAGCCACCCGATGAAAGACACTGAAGCTTTCTTT.

V is TRBV30 and J is TRBJ1-4; 7 nucleotides align to TRBD1. The junction had 4 bases not matched to a gene; V was cut back by 1 base and J by 8 bases. The length of the CDR3 is 13 residues. Germline-derived CDR1 and CDR2 are GTSNPN and SVGIG (reference sequence). The DNA of the CDR3 is TGTGCCTGGAGTGAAAAGGGGGCGGAAAAACTGTTTTTT. Protein product: CAWSEKGAEKLFF.

Of note for this clone: Different DNA sequences within this sample yield the same CDR3. CDR3 amino acids: CSARRNEQFF. The CDR3 coding sequence is TGCAGTGCTAGAAGAAATGAGCAGTTCTTC. The chain carries TRBV20-1 and TRBJ2-1; no clear D. V was cut by 2 bases and J by 7 bases, with 3 bases left in between. Germline CDR1 and CDR2: DFQATT and SNEGSKA (reference sequence). The CDR3 loop spans 10 amino acids.

The V call is TRBV7-3, the J call TRBJ2-2; the match to TRBD1 covers 7 bases. Looked up from germline, CDR1 is SGHTA and CDR2 is FQGTGA. The CDR3 totals 16 residues. Unmatched junction bases numbered 11, after V lost 5 bases and J lost 5 bases. The CDR3 DNA sequence: TGTGCCAGCAGCCCAAAGACAGGGCTAAGGACCGGGGAGCTGTTTTTT. It is translated as CASSPKTGLRTGELFF.

CDR3 in amino acids: CASSLSATQETQYF. Written as DNA, the CDR3 is TGCGCCAGCAGCTTGTCAGCTACCCAAGAGACCCAGTACTTC. V and J are TRBV5-1 and TRBJ2-5; D unresolved. The CDR3 is 14 residues long. Trimming took 1 base from V and 1 from J, leaving 8 bases between them. Looked up from germline, CDR1 is SGHRS and CDR2 is YFSETQ.

CDR3 region: CASSIGRQGDTEAFF. CDR3 bases: TGTGCCAGTAGTATCGGGAGACAGGGTGACACTGAAGCTTTCTTT. The V gene is TRBV19, the J gene TRBJ1-1; 7 bases match TRBD1. Trimming took 3 bases from V and 3 from J; bases not matched to a gene: 7. This CDR3 comprises 15 residues. The germline V gene encodes CDR1 LNHDA and CDR2 SQIVND (reference sequence).

The V gene is TRBV27, the J gene TRBJ2-7; 9 bases map to TRBD1. V shed 2 bases and J 6 bases; nucleotides not matched to a gene: 2. The CDR3 extends over 13 amino acids. CDR1 is MNHEY and CDR2 is SMNVEV in the germline V gene (reference sequence). CDR3 in DNA: TGTGCCAGCAGTTTAGACAGGGGGAGCGAGCAGTACTTC. Protein product: CASSLDRGSEQYF.

This rearrangement joins TRBV6-6 to TRBJ2-7, with 8 nucleotides matching TRBD2. The CDR3 runs to 16 residues. J lost 3 bases, V lost 0 bases, and 7 bases had no gene match. CDR1 is MNHNY and CDR2 is SVGAGI in the germline V gene (reference sequence). The CDR3 loop is CASSYSTGAGGYEQYF. The CDR3 nucleotides read TGTGCCAGCAGTTACTCGACTGGGGCGGGAGGCTACGAGCAGTACTTC.

The chain uses TRBV11-2 and TRBJ2-7, with D possibly TRBD1 on 7 matching bases. The germline V and J ends were trimmed by 5 bases and 8 bases, with 22 bases remaining between them. Germline V gene sequence: CDR1 SGHAT, CDR2 FQNNGV. The CDR3 contains 15 residues. The chain's CDR3 is CASSQGGTDAAQQYF. In DNA, the CDR3 is TGTGCCAGCAGCCAAGGGGGGACAGACGCAGCTCAGCAGTACTTC.

This rearrangement joins TRBV2 to TRBJ2-7; TRBD2 aligns across 10 bases. The CDR3 is 18 residues long. Germline CDR1 and CDR2: SNHLY and FYNNEI. With V trimmed by 8 bases and J by 2 bases, 18 bases remained unmatched. The CDR3 here is CASAGDRRSGRNPYEQYF. DNA of the CDR3: TGTGCCAGCGCCGGGGACAGGCGTAGCGGGAGGAATCCCTACGAGCAGTACTTC.

The chain couples TRBV5-6 to TRBJ1-2, with 7 positions matching TRBD1. With 4 bases clipped from V and 1 base from J, the junction kept 7 bases outside the gene matches. Germline CDR1 and CDR2: SGHDT and YYEEEE. CDR3 length: 15 amino acids. The CDR3 DNA follows: TGTGCCAGCAGCACCGGGACAGAAATTAACTATGGCTACACCTTC. It codes for CASSTGTEINYGYTF.

The rearrangement links TRBV7-3 to TRBJ1-3; D remains unclear. V lost 4 bases and J lost 3, with 4 bases in between. CDR3 length: 12 residues. Per germline, CDR1 SGHTA and CDR2 FQGTGA. CDR3 nucleotides: TGTGCCAGCAGCTCCGGTGGAAACACCATATATTTT. Protein sequence: CASSSGGNTIYF.

The V gene is TRBV14, the J gene TRBJ1-2; 8 bases are shared with TRBD1. The CDR3 contains 15 residues. After removal of 5 bases from V and 4 bases from J, the junction contained 9 bases not matched to a gene. Germline V CDR1 and CDR2: SGHDN, FVKESK. Written as DNA, the CDR3 is TGTGCCAGCAGCGCCGGACAGGGACGGGTCTATGGCTACACCTTC. Its protein is CASSAGQGRVYGYTF.

The gene calls are TRBV20-1 and TRBJ1-2, with TRBD1 as a possible D gene (5 bases). Germline CDR1 reads DFQATT; CDR2 reads SNEGSKA (reference sequence). V lost 1 base and J lost 10, with 10 bases in between. The CDR3 runs 11 residues. CDR3 bases: TGCAGTGCTAGAGTCGCAGGGCCCTACACCTTC. Amino acids: CSARVAGPYTF.

This rearrangement joins TRBV5-4 to TRBJ2-7; D remains ambiguous. Trimming cost V 5 bases and J 2 bases, with 14 bases left between them. Germline-derived CDR1 and CDR2 are SGHNT and YYREEE (reference sequence). CDR3 size: 14 residues. CDR3 residues: CASRSIQAPYEQYF. The CDR3 DNA sequence: TGTGCCAGCAGATCGATCCAGGCCCCCTACGAGCAGTACTTC.

This clone was recorded only once. CDR3 residues: CASRIRDEQYF. Written as DNA, the CDR3 is TGTGCCAGCAGAATCCGGGACGAGCAGTACTTC. The chain links TRBV4-2 to TRBJ2-7; D gene uncertain. V lost 6 bases and J lost 5, with 8 bases in between. The germline V gene encodes CDR1 LGHNA and CDR2 YNFKEQ. CDR3 length: 11 amino acids.

The J gene is TRBJ2-4, the V gene TRBV30; D ambiguous. Germline CDR1 and CDR2: GTSNPN and SVGIG (reference sequence). This CDR3 comprises 14 residues. Trimming stripped 6 bases from V and 0 bases from J, with 12 bases between. The DNA of the CDR3 is TGTGCCTGCTCGCAGCAACTAGCCAAAAACATTCAGTACTTC. It encodes CACSQQLAKNIQYF.

J is TRBJ2-1 and V is TRBV5-1; perhaps TRBD2 as D (6 bases). Between the trimmed V and J ends, which lost 5 bases and 3 bases, there was a span of 21 bases. The CDR3 totals 17 residues. Per the germline V gene, CDR1 is SGHRS and CDR2 is YFSETQ. CDR3 loop: CASRLAWRDSIYNEQFF. DNA of the CDR3: TGCGCCAGCAGACTAGCTTGGCGGGACTCTATCTACAATGAGCAGTTCTTC.

A few counts support this clone. The V call is TRBV30, the J call TRBJ1-2; D is ambiguous. Deletions cut 4 bases from V and 7 bases from J, with 13 bases between. The CDR3 sequence is 12 residues long. Germline V lookup: CDR1 GTSNPN, CDR2 SVGIG (reference sequence). CDR3 nucleotides: TGTGCCTGGAACTGGGAAGGTGGTGGCTACACCTTC. As protein: CAWNWEGGGYTF. The full variable domain, completed using reference TRBV30 and TRBJ1-2, is SQTIHQWPATLVQPVGSPLSLECTVEGTSNPNLYWYRQAAGRGLQLLFYSVGIGQISSEVPQNLSASRPQDRQFILSSKKLLLSDSGFYLCAWNWEGGGYTFGSGTRLTVV.